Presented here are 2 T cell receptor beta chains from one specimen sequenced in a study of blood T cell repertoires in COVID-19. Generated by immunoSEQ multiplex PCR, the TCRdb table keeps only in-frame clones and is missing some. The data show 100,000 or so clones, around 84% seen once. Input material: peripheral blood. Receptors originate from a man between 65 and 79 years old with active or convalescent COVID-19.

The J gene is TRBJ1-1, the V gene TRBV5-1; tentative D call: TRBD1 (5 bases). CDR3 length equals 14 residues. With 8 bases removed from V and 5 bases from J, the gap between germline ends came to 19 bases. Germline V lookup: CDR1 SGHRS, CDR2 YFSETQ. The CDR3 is CASREDQGGTEAFF. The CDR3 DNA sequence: TGCGCCAGTCGAGAGGACCAGGGTGGAACTGAAGCTTTCTTT. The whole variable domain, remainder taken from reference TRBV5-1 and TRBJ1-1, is KAGVTQTPRYLIKTRGQQVTLSCSPISGHRSVSWYQQTPGQGLQFLFEYFSETQRNKGNFPGRFSGRQFSNSRSEMNVSTLELGDSALYLCASREDQGGTEAFFGQGTRLTVV.

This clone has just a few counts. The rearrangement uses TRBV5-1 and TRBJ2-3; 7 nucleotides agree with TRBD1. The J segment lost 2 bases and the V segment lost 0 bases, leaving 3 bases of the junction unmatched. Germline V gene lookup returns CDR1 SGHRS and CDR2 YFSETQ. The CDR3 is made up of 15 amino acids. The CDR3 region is CASSLGGQVTDTQYF. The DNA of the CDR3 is TGCGCCAGCAGCTTGGGAGGACAGGTCACAGATACGCAGTATTTT.